This entry lists 23 T cell receptor beta chains sequenced from one sample in a study of regulatory T cells in long-lasting Graves disease. Libraries of TCR beta came from iRepertoire HTBI primers plus Arm-PCR of CDR3 regions. MiXCR was run by TCRdb on the multiplex PCR reads, yielding one entry per CDR3 protein. The data hold around 400,000 distinct CDR3 sequences, with 15% observed a single time. Time point reported: newly diagnosed GD, antithyroid drugs for less than 3 months. The authors made the TCR library using RNA they extracted from PBMCs. This material consisted of peripheral blood mononuclear cells (PBMCs), taken at new diagnosis, from a patient treated with antithyroid drugs. These receptors were obtained from a female donor with Graves disease.

This clonotype appeared many times. The rearrangement links TRBV29-1 to TRBJ2-7; 7 nucleotides match TRBD1. CDR1 SQVTM and CDR2 ANQGSEA come from the germline V gene. V was clipped by 7 bases and J by 4 bases; unmatched bases: 10. The length of the CDR3 is 13 residues. The CDR3 bases are TGCAGCGCTGGATTGGACAGGCCATACGAGCAGTACTTC. The encoded protein is CSAGLDRPYEQYF.

This clonotype was counted at least ten times. This sequence joins TRBV6-1 and TRBJ2-3, with 10 positions matching TRBD1. The CDR3 runs 14 residues. Germline V lookup: CDR1 MNHNS, CDR2 SASEGT. V trimming: 3 bases; J trimming: 11 bases; junction bases outside the gene matches: 8. DNA of the CDR3: TGTGCCAGCAGTGAGGGGACAGGGGTTTCATTGCAGTATTTT. Encoded protein: CASSEGTGVSLQYF.

The chain carries TRBV20-1 and TRBJ2-2; weak D call: TRBD2 (6 bases). Germline V CDR1 and CDR2: DFQATT, SNEGSKA (reference sequence). This CDR3 comprises 13 residues. Trimming stripped 0 bases from V and 7 bases from J, with 9 bases between. In nucleotides, the CDR3 is TGCAGTGCTAGAGATCCCGGGGGCGGGGAGCTGTTTTTT. It translates to CSARDPGGGELFF.

This clonotype was detected many times. The chain has TRBV7-2 and TRBJ2-7, with a possible D match to TRBD1 (5 bases). The CDR3 has 16 amino acids. V lost 5 bases to trimming and J lost 3 bases, with 20 bases between them. Germline CDR1 SGHTA, CDR2 FQGNSA. CDR3 sequence: CASSLNPDRTLYEQYF. The CDR3 DNA reads TGTGCCAGCAGCCTAAACCCGGATCGGACACTCTACGAGCAGTACTTC.

V is TRBV4-2 and J is TRBJ1-1; D gene uncertain. Germline V gene lookup returns CDR1 LGHNA and CDR2 YNFKEQ. Trimming left V 5 bases short and J 2 bases short, with 12 bases between. CDR3 length: 14 amino acids. The CDR3 loop reads CASSESSKNTEAFF. The DNA of the CDR3 is TGTGCCAGCAGCGAAAGCAGCAAAAACACTGAAGCTTTCTTT.

This clonotype was seen at least ten times. V is TRBV6-1 and J is TRBJ1-2; perhaps TRBD1 as D (5 bases). V shed 3 bases and J shed 5 bases, with 19 bases lying between them. Per germline, CDR1 MNHNS and CDR2 SASEGT. The CDR3 length is 16 residues. The CDR3 reads CASSEIRGPSHYGYTF. DNA of the CDR3: TGTGCCAGCAGTGAGATTAGGGGCCCCTCCCATTATGGCTACACCTTC.

This clonotype appeared a few times. The V gene is TRBV5-6, the J gene TRBJ2-2; 7 positions agree with TRBD1. Germline loops: CDR1 SGHDT, CDR2 YYEEEE. V lost 0 bases, J lost 6 bases, and 8 bases stayed unmatched. The CDR3 contains 16 residues. This chain's CDR3 is CASSLERGLFAGELFF. In DNA, the CDR3 is TGTGCCAGCAGCTTGGAAAGGGGGCTGTTTGCCGGGGAGCTGTTTTTT. Complete variable domain (other parts from reference TRBV5-6 and TRBJ2-2): DAGVTQSPTHLIKTRGQQVTLRCSPKSGHDTVSWYQQALGQGPQFIFQYYEEEERQRGNFPDRFSGHQFPNYSSELNVNALLLGDSALYLCASSLERGLFAGELFFGEGSRLTVL.

This clonotype has only a few counts. The chain links TRBV28 to TRBJ1-5; D perhaps matches TRBD1 (5 bases). Germline V gene sequence: CDR1 MDHEN, CDR2 SYDVKM. CDR3 size: 15 residues. V was clipped by 3 bases and J by 1 base, with 10 bases between them. As DNA, the CDR3 is TGTGCCAGCAGTTTCGTAGGGGTAAGCAATCAGCCCCAGCATTTT. Its protein is CASSFVGVSNQPQHF.

DNA for the CDR3: TGTGCCAGCAGTACGACAGGGGGCCTTAGGGAGACCCAGTACTTC. As protein: CASSTTGGLRETQYF. The chain carries TRBV12-3 or TRBV12-4 and TRBJ2-5, with 10 bases identical to TRBD1. V shed 5 bases and J 5 bases; nucleotides not matched to a gene: 8. There are 15 residues in the CDR3.

This clonotype was seen only a few times. This sequence joins TRBV9 and TRBJ1-4; a weak D match, TRBD1 (6 bases). The CDR3 covers 13 residues. Germline values: CDR1 SGDLS, CDR2 YYNGEE. The V end was cut by 2 bases, the J end by 11 bases, with 13 bases between. CDR3 bases: TGTGCCAGCAGCGTCGACGATGGGGGCAAACTGTTTTTT. Encoded protein: CASSVDDGGKLFF.

This clonotype came up a few times. V usage is TRBV27 and J usage is TRBJ1-1; D not certain. Germline loops: CDR1 MNHEY, CDR2 SMNVEV (reference sequence). With 5 bases removed from V and 4 bases from J, the gap between germline ends came to 14 bases. The CDR3 runs 14 residues. The CDR3 is CASSAYSTTTEAFF. The DNA for the CDR3 is TGTGCCAGCAGTGCGTATTCTACAACCACTGAAGCTTTCTTT.

This clonotype came up a few times. V is TRBV5-1 and J is TRBJ2-7, with TRBD1 matching 9 bases. V lost 4 bases, J lost 1 base, and 9 bases stayed unmatched. CDR3 length: 16 residues. Germline lookup yields CDR1 SGHRS and CDR2 YFSETQ. The CDR3 sequence: CASSRGGDRASYEQYF. CDR3 DNA: TGCGCCAGCAGCCGGGGCGGGGACAGGGCTTCCTACGAGCAGTACTTC.

This clonotype was recorded a few times. This could be a read error, since a much larger clone is one nucleotide away. The CDR3 here is CASRGDILSTDTQYF. DNA of the CDR3: TGTGCCAGCAGGGGGGACATCCTTAGCACAGATACGCAGTATTTT. V gene TRBV2 combines with J gene TRBJ2-3, with a tentative D call TRBD1 (6 bases). The CDR3 sequence is 15 residues long. In germline, CDR1 is SNHLY, CDR2 FYNNEI. The germline V and J ends were trimmed by 6 bases and 0 bases, with 13 bases remaining between them. The entire variable domain, with the rest obtained from reference TRBV2 and TRBJ2-3, is as follows: EPEVTQTPSHQVTQMGQEVILRCVPISNHLYFYWYRQILGQKVEFLVSFYNNEISEKSEIFDDQFSVERPDGSNFTLKIRSTKLEDSAMYFCASRGDILSTDTQYFGPGTRLTVL.

This clonotype was counted at least ten times. The V gene is TRBV7-3, the J gene TRBJ2-7, with a possible D match to TRBD1 (5 bases). CDR1 is SGHTA and CDR2 is FQGTGA in the germline V gene. This CDR3 has 13 amino acids. Deletions cut 5 bases from V and 6 bases from J, with 14 bases between. In nucleotides, the CDR3 is TGTGCCAGCAGCCAGATCAGTAGGGGCGAGCAGTACTTC. Amino acid sequence: CASSQISRGEQYF.

This clonotype was counted a few times. This chain connects TRBV7-3 to TRBJ2-5; 10 bases line up with TRBD2. This CDR3 contains 15 residues. J gave up 5 bases and V 5 bases, and 8 bases lay outside the gene matches. Germline V gives CDR1 SGHTA, CDR2 FQGTGA. As DNA, the CDR3 is TGTGCCAGCAGCCCCCAGGGACTAGCGCTGGAGACCCAGTACTTC. The encoded protein is CASSPQGLALETQYF.

Many counts were recorded for this clonotype. This chain connects TRBV6-1 to TRBJ2-7; tentatively, D is TRBD2 (5 bases). Germline V gene sequence: CDR1 MNHNS, CDR2 SASEGT. V lost 5 bases, J lost 4 bases, and 24 bases lay in between. The CDR3 loop spans 17 amino acids. CDR3 in amino acids: CASSPTDSPFGVYEQYF. CDR3 nucleotides: TGTGCCAGCAGTCCAACTGACTCACCTTTCGGGGTGTACGAGCAGTACTTC.

J is TRBJ2-3 and V is TRBV19, with D possibly matching TRBD1 (6 bases). Germline assignment: CDR1 LNHDA and CDR2 SQIVND (reference sequence). This CDR3 comprises 18 residues. The V end lost 1 base, the J end lost 2 bases, and 19 bases lay between the germline ends. The CDR3: CASSIGVERGTDTDTQYF. The CDR3 DNA sequence: TGTGCCAGTAGTATAGGGGTCGAGAGGGGGACGGACACAGATACGCAGTATTTT.

This clonotype has at least ten counts. This chain connects TRBV12-3 or TRBV12-4 to TRBJ2-1; D ambiguous. This CDR3 comprises 13 residues. V was cut by 3 bases and J by 6 bases, with 9 bases left in between. The CDR3 coding sequence is TGTGCCAGCAGTTTCCCAGAGACCAATGAGCAGTTCTTC. Protein product: CASSFPETNEQFF.

In this sample, this clonotype turned up many times. V gene TRBV29-1 combines with J gene TRBJ2-2, with D perhaps matching TRBD1 or TRBD2 (6 bases each). This CDR3 is 16 amino acids long. V lost 4 bases to trimming and J lost 7 bases, with 22 bases between them. CDR1 and CDR2 from the germline V gene are SQVTM and ANQGSEA. CDR3 nucleotides: TGCAGCGTTGCTATTGGGGGGCTCGGTTCGCACGGGGAGCTGTTTTTT. Translating it yields CSVAIGGLGSHGELFF.

The rearrangement links TRBV6-9 to TRBJ1-1, with D tentatively TRBD1 (5 bases). Trimming cost V 3 bases and J 11 bases, with 13 bases left between them. Germline CDR1 reads MNHGY; CDR2 reads SVAAGI. This CDR3 is 12 amino acids long. CDR3 sequence (DNA): TGTGCCAGCAGTTACGGGGACGGGGGGGCTTTCTTT. Its protein product is CASSYGDGGAFF.

This clonotype occurred a few times. This chain connects TRBV24-1 to TRBJ2-3; 10 bases are a match to TRBD1. Germline V gene lookup returns CDR1 KGHDR and CDR2 SFDVKD. With 5 bases clipped from V and 2 bases from J, the junction kept 3 bases outside the gene matches. This CDR3 region has 15 residues. Here the CDR3 reads CATSGTGGNTDTQYF. CDR3 sequence (DNA): TGTGCCACCAGTGGGACAGGGGGTAACACAGATACGCAGTATTTT.

The chain employs TRBV5-1 and TRBJ2-3; D is undetermined. Per germline, CDR1 SGHRS and CDR2 YFSETQ. The CDR3 sequence is 15 residues long. V lost 1 base, J lost 6 bases, and 15 bases lay in between. The CDR3 loop is CASSLHSALTDTQYF. The DNA for the CDR3 is TGCGCCAGCAGCTTGCACAGTGCTTTAACGGATACGCAGTATTTT.

This clonotype was observed a handful of times. Just one base apart from a much larger clone, this may be a read error. This rearrangement joins TRBV3-1 to TRBJ2-1, with unresolved D. The germline V gene has CDR1 LGHDT and CDR2 YNNKEL (reference sequence). V lost 2 bases to trimming and J lost 6 bases, with 2 bases between them. The CDR3 runs 11 residues. In DNA, the CDR3 is TGTGCCAGCAGCCAAATCAATGAGCAGTTCTTC. Translating gives CASSQINEQFF.